Listed here are 27 T cell receptor beta chains from one sample, sequenced in a study of blood T cell repertoires in COVID-19. Libraries were prepared by immunoSEQ multiplex PCR; TCRdb keeps only in-frame clonotypes and omits some of them. The top ten clones hold about 10% of a sample with 120,000 to 150,000 clones, over 80% of them seen once. Source material: peripheral blood. The receptors come from a man in his 60s with active or convalescent COVID-19.

The chain has TRBV5-1 and TRBJ2-1; the match to TRBD2 covers 11 bases. With V trimmed by 1 base and J by 9 bases, 6 bases remained unmatched. CDR1 SGHRS and CDR2 YFSETQ come from the germline V gene. CDR3 size: 15 residues. The CDR3 DNA sequence: TGCGCCAGCAGCTTGACTAGCGGGAGTCTAAGTGAGCAGTTCTTC. Encoded protein: CASSLTSGSLSEQFF.

The chain uses TRBV28 and TRBJ1-1; perhaps TRBD1 as D (6 bases). The CDR3 contains 15 residues. Per the germline V gene, CDR1 is MDHEN and CDR2 is SYDVKM. With 5 bases removed from V and 1 base from J, the gap between germline ends came to 14 bases. The CDR3 reads CASSQPGTPNTEAFF. The CDR3 DNA sequence: TGTGCCAGCAGTCAACCAGGGACACCGAACACTGAAGCTTTCTTT.

A word on this clone: An end of the junction differs from the germline gene, which may be a read error. This chain joins TRBV28 and TRBJ2-7; TRBD2 is a possible D gene (6 bases). The CDR3 runs to 15 residues. CDR1 is MDHEN and CDR2 is SYDVKM in the germline V gene. The CDR3 loop is CASTPAGSRSDEQYF. As DNA, the CDR3 is TGTGCCAGCACCCCGGCGGGGTCACGCTCCGACGAGCAGTACTTC.

This sequence joins TRBV19 and TRBJ2-3; D is perhaps TRBD2 (5 bases). Germline V gene sequence: CDR1 LNHDA, CDR2 SQIVND (reference sequence). Trimming shortened V by 4 bases and J by 3 bases, and 20 bases separated the two germline ends. This CDR3 is 17 amino acids long. CDR3 bases: TGTGCCAGTAGTACCCGGCGGGCTCTCTATGGTACAGATACGCAGTATTTT. Encoded protein: CASSTRRALYGTDTQYF.

The chain recombines TRBV14 with TRBJ1-4; D is unclear. Germline V CDR1 and CDR2: SGHDN, FVKESK. V was trimmed by 4 bases and J by 7 bases, leaving 13 bases between them. The CDR3 has 14 amino acids. The CDR3 protein is CASSPRTSGEKLFF. CDR3 nucleotide sequence: TGTGCCAGCAGCCCCCGAACGTCGGGTGAAAAACTGTTTTTT.

The sample holds one count of this clone. The CDR3: CSVGASNQPQHF. DNA for the CDR3: TGCAGCGTTGGGGCATCGAATCAGCCCCAGCATTTT. This rearrangement joins TRBV29-1 to TRBJ1-5, with D unclear. V was clipped by 4 bases and J by 4 bases, with 8 bases between them. The germline V gene encodes CDR1 SQVTM and CDR2 ANQGSEA. The CDR3 covers 12 residues.

The rearrangement joins TRBV27 to TRBJ1-4; no clear D. Germline CDR1 reads MNHEY; CDR2 reads SMNVEV (reference sequence). V was clipped by 6 bases and J by 4 bases, with 21 bases between them. This CDR3 spans 17 amino acids. CDR3 residues: CASREAPTRTINEKLFF. The CDR3 coding sequence is TGTGCCAGCAGGGAGGCCCCCACCAGGACTATTAATGAAAAACTGTTTTTT.

The chain joins TRBV2 to TRBJ2-3, with 9 bases that match TRBD1. Germline values: CDR1 SNHLY, CDR2 FYNNEI. The CDR3 totals 15 residues. With 1 base clipped from V and 3 bases from J, the junction kept 2 bases outside the gene matches. CDR3 in amino acids: CASSEVTGGTDTQYF. DNA of the CDR3: TGTGCCAGCAGTGAAGTGACAGGGGGGACAGATACGCAGTATTTT.

The chain employs TRBV6-1 and TRBJ1-2, with D tentatively TRBD1 (6 bases). V was clipped by 1 base and J by 6 bases, with 9 bases between them. Germline assignment: CDR1 MNHNS and CDR2 SASEGT. This CDR3 comprises 13 residues. The CDR3 coding sequence is TGTGCCAGCAGTGAAGAGTCAGGGGATGGCTACACCTTC. Its protein product is CASSEESGDGYTF.

V usage is TRBV19 and J usage is TRBJ2-7; 9 bases are shared with TRBD1. CDR3 length equals 13 residues. The trim removed 4 bases at V and 5 bases at J, leaving 3 bases unmatched. Germline V gene data show CDR1 as LNHDA and CDR2 as SQIVND (reference sequence). CDR3: CASSTDRGDEQYF. The CDR3 coding sequence is TGTGCCAGTAGTACGGACAGGGGAGACGAGCAGTACTTC.

The chain recombines TRBV7-2 with TRBJ1-3; D might be TRBD1 (5 bases). The CDR3 totals 15 residues. The germline V and J ends were trimmed by 1 base and 0 bases, with 7 bases remaining between them. Germline V CDR1 and CDR2: SGHTA, FQGNSA. The CDR3 loop is CASSLGTHSGNTIYF. Here the CDR3 DNA reads TGTGCCAGCAGCTTAGGGACACACTCTGGAAACACCATATATTTT. The full variable domain, rest sourced from reference TRBV7-2 and TRBJ1-3, is GAGVSQSPSNKVTEKGKDVELRCDPISGHTALYWYRQSLGQGLEFLIYFQGNSAPDKSGLPSDRFSAERTGGSVSTLTIQRTQQEDSAVYLCASSLGTHSGNTIYFGEGSWLTVV.

The chain carries TRBV4-3 and TRBJ1-2; D might be TRBD1 (6 bases). Germline CDR1 is LGHNA and CDR2 is YSLEER. The CDR3 sequence is 15 residues long. V lost 0 bases and J 4 bases, leaving 12 bases between the germline ends. CDR3 coding DNA: TGCGCCAGCAGCCAAGATTGGTCAGGGGCCTATGGCTACACCTTC. Translated: CASSQDWSGAYGYTF.

The chain is built from TRBV10-3 and TRBJ2-7, with a tentative D call TRBD1 (6 bases). Trimming cost V 3 bases and J 3 bases, with 9 bases left between them. CDR3 length: 13 residues. Germline CDR1 is ENHRY and CDR2 is SYGVKD. The CDR3 DNA reads TGTGCCATCAGTGATGGACAGTTCTACGAGCAGTACTTC. Translated: CAISDGQFYEQYF.

The chain carries TRBV28 and TRBJ2-3; TRBD1 matches at 8 bases. V dropped 5 bases and J dropped 3; count of bases not matched to a gene: 4. The CDR3 consists of 14 residues. Germline V gives CDR1 MDHEN, CDR2 SYDVKM. CDR3 sequence (DNA): TGTGCCAGCAGTCTCGGACAGGGAACAGATACGCAGTATTTT. Residues: CASSLGQGTDTQYF.

The genes are TRBV3-1 (or the pseudogene TRBV3-2) and TRBJ2-4; D not resolved. Trimming stripped 0 bases from V and 1 base from J, with 19 bases between. This CDR3 has 19 amino acids. Germline CDR1 is LGHDT and CDR2 is YNNKEL (reference sequence). CDR3 residues: CASSQDLRMDGGAKNIQYF. The CDR3 DNA is TGTGCCAGCAGCCAAGACCTCAGGATGGATGGTGGGGCCAAAAACATTCAGTACTTC.

This sequence joins TRBV2 and TRBJ2-3, with 8 bases lining up with TRBD2. The junction had 11 bases not matched to a gene; V was cut back by 4 bases and J by 8 bases. This CDR3 spans 15 amino acids. Germline-derived CDR1 and CDR2 are SNHLY and FYNNEI. In DNA, the CDR3 is TGTGCCAGCAGTGCCAGCGGGAGTATGTCCGGTACGCAGTATTTT. Its translation is CASSASGSMSGTQYF.

The V call is TRBV6-6, the J call TRBJ2-7, with 7 bases identical to TRBD2. Trimming took 1 base from V and 4 from J; bases not matched to a gene: 4. Germline lookup yields CDR1 MNHNY and CDR2 SVGAGI (reference sequence). This CDR3 comprises 14 residues. CDR3 sequence (DNA): TGTGCCAGCAGTTACTTCGGGGGGAGGTACGAGCAGTACTTC. Its translation is CASSYFGGRYEQYF.

The J gene is TRBJ2-1, the V gene TRBV2, with 10 bases aligning to TRBD2. The CDR3 is 18 residues long. The junction had 11 bases not matched to a gene; V was cut back by 1 base and J by 5 bases. Germline assignment: CDR1 SNHLY and CDR2 FYNNEI. The CDR3 DNA reads TGTGCCAGCAGTGAAGGTAGACTAGCGGGCTTTTGGGACAATGAGCAGTTCTTC. Its protein is CASSEGRLAGFWDNEQFF.

This chain joins TRBV19 and TRBJ1-2; D uncertain. Germline V gene lookup returns CDR1 LNHDA and CDR2 SQIVND (reference sequence). CDR3 length: 14 residues. Deletions cut 0 bases from V and 4 bases from J, with 9 bases between. The CDR3, as DNA: TGTGCCAGTAGTATAGATGCGGGCCGCTATGGCTACACCTTC. Translating gives CASSIDAGRYGYTF.

This chain links TRBV16 with TRBJ2-7; TRBD1 is a possible D gene (6 bases). Germline loops: CDR1 KGHSY, CDR2 FQNENV. The V end lost 6 bases, the J end lost 3 bases, and 15 bases lay between the germline ends. The CDR3 has 14 residues. CDR3 region: CASSLQGHHYEQYF. CDR3 in DNA: TGTGCCAGCAGTCTCCAGGGACACCACTACGAGCAGTACTTC. The variable domain in full, completed from reference TRBV16 and TRBJ2-7, reads GEEVAQTPKHLVRGEGQKAKLYCAPIKGHSYVFWYQQVLKNEFKFLISFQNENVFDETGMPKERFSAKCLPNSPCSLEIQATKLEDSAVYFCASSLQGHHYEQYFGPGTRLTVT.

The genes are TRBV7-2 and TRBJ1-1; 7 nucleotides align to TRBD1. Trimming at V came to 1 base and at J to 4 bases, leaving 9 bases not matched to a gene. The CDR3 extends over 16 amino acids. Germline V lookup: CDR1 SGHTA, CDR2 FQGNSA. The CDR3 nucleotides are TGTGCCAGCAGCTTAGGAGGGGCAGGGGGAGTCACTGAAGCTTTCTTT. This translates into CASSLGGAGGVTEAFF. Complete variable domain (other parts from reference TRBV7-2 and TRBJ1-1): GAGVSQSPSNKVTEKGKDVELRCDPISGHTALYWYRQSLGQGLEFLIYFQGNSAPDKSGLPSDRFSAERTGGSVSTLTIQRTQQEDSAVYLCASSLGGAGGVTEAFFGQGTRLTVV.

The V gene is TRBV11-1, the J gene TRBJ2-7; TRBD1 matches at 7 bases. Germline V gene lookup returns CDR1 SGHAT and CDR2 FQDESV (reference sequence). The length of the CDR3 is 13 residues. V lost 7 bases to trimming and J lost 7 bases; unmatched junction nucleotides: 10. The CDR3 coding sequence is TGTGCCAGCACCAATACAGGGGCAGGGGAGCAGTACTTC. Protein sequence: CASTNTGAGEQYF.

V is TRBV19 and J is TRBJ2-1; 12 bases agree with TRBD2. CDR3 length: 14 residues. J was trimmed by 8 bases and V by 6 bases; bases with no gene match: 5. Germline CDR1 is LNHDA and CDR2 is SQIVND (reference sequence). Written as DNA, the CDR3 is TGTGCCAGTAGCCCGACTAGCGGGAGCTATGAGCAGTTCTTC. Its translation: CASSPTSGSYEQFF.

The chain links TRBV6-5 to TRBJ1-1; 11 nucleotides align to TRBD1. Germline CDR1 reads MNHEY; CDR2 reads SVGAGI. Unmatched junction bases numbered 4, after V lost 4 bases and J lost 6 bases. The CDR3 has 14 residues. The DNA of the CDR3 is TGTGCCAGCAGTTCCCCGGGACAGGGGGCTGAAGCTTTCTTT. It specifies CASSSPGQGAEAFF.

The V gene is TRBV2, the J gene TRBJ1-1, with 12 bases identical to TRBD1. The CDR3 contains 14 residues. Germline values: CDR1 SNHLY, CDR2 FYNNEI. V lost 7 bases to trimming and J lost 5 bases; unmatched junction nucleotides: 5. The CDR3: CASTRDRGRTEAFF. CDR3 nucleotide sequence: TGTGCCAGCACTAGGGACAGGGGGCGTACTGAAGCTTTCTTT.

The chain joins TRBV5-8 to TRBJ2-5, with D uncertain. The CDR3 consists of 13 residues. The V end was cut by 1 base, the J end by 2 bases, with 6 bases between. Germline V CDR1 and CDR2: SGHTS, YDEGEE. The CDR3 protein is CASSLFIQETQYF. CDR3 DNA sequence: TGTGCCAGCAGCTTGTTCATTCAAGAGACCCAGTACTTC.

The chain has TRBV18 and TRBJ1-1; TRBD1 might be the D (6 bases). CDR3 length: 18 amino acids. V dropped 4 bases and J dropped 0 bases, with 21 bases sitting between them. CDR1 is KGHSH, CDR2 LQKENI, per germline. In nucleotides, the CDR3 is TGTGCCAGCTCACTTCAGGGGATCGGGGTTCTCATGAACACTGAAGCTTTCTTT. Translating it yields CASSLQGIGVLMNTEAFF.